Listed below are T cell receptor beta chains from one sample, sequenced in a study of T-cell memory formation after mild COVID-19. TCRdb re-called the 5' RACE reads with MiXCR, one entry per CDR3 protein. The data contain more than 300,000 distinct CDR3 sequences, 14% of them singletons. Sequenced material: PBMCs or a T cell subset sorted from them (not recorded which). The receptors stem from a man in his late teens or twenties who had mild COVID-19 (a few samples of this study predate the infection). Cell type and time point are not known. Both conserved end residues are part of each CDR3. A D gene is named only where the DNA matches it firmly. Size values are once, few and many counts, or a class for expanded clones, and some rows have none.

v_gene	d_gene	j_gene	abundance	CDR3aa	CDR3nt
TRBV5-1	TRBD1	TRBJ1-4	few	CASSLKQGVEKLFF	TGCGCCAGCAGCTTGAAACAGGGGGTCGAAAAACTGTTTTTT
TRBV7-2	.	TRBJ1-2	few	CASSFSRGRNYGYTF	TGTGCCAGCAGCTTTTCCCGTGGAAGGAACTATGGCTACACCTTC
TRBV5-1	.	TRBJ1-1	many	CASSLVGGRDTEAFF	TGCGCCAGCAGCTTGGTCGGGGGGCGAGACACTGAAGCTTTCTTT
TRBV20-1	TRBD1	TRBJ2-1	few	CSATTGGSYNEQFF	TGCAGTGCTACGACAGGGGGCTCCTACAATGAGCAGTTCTTC
TRBV6-5	.	TRBJ2-7	.	CASTQGLEQYF	TGTGCCAGCACCCAGGGGCTCGAGCAGTACTTC
TRBV4-1	.	TRBJ1-4	.	CASSQDGGLVGKLFF	TGCGCCAGCAGCCAGGACGGTGGTTTGGTGGGAAAACTGTTTTTT
TRBV12-3/TRBV12-4	.	TRBJ2-1	.	CASSFGSNNEQFF	TGTGCCAGCAGTTTCGGATCGAACAATGAGCAGTTCTTC
TRBV7-9	.	TRBJ2-6	few	CASSQGEGRDSGANVLTF	TGTGCCAGCAGCCAGGGCGAGGGTAGAGACTCAGGGGCCAACGTCCTGACTTTC
TRBV9	.	TRBJ2-3	.	CASSAWGGSPDLQYF	TGTGCCAGCAGCGCCTGGGGGGGCAGTCCCGACTTGCAGTATTTT
TRBV6-6	TRBD1	TRBJ1-2	few	CASSYSRRGHNYGYTF	TGTGCCAGCAGTTACTCGAGGAGGGGGCACAACTATGGCTACACCTTC
TRBV5-1	.	TRBJ2-5	few	CASSPQPLMGDYQETQYF	TGCGCCAGCAGCCCCCAGCCTCTGATGGGAGACTATCAAGAGACCCAGTACTTC
TRBV20-1	.	TRBJ2-7	.	CSAGVGVDEQYF	TGCAGTGCTGGCGTAGGGGTAGACGAGCAGTACTTC
TRBV10-3	.	TRBJ2-3	few	CAISESKGADTQYF	TGTGCCATCAGTGAGTCGAAGGGGGCAGATACGCAGTATTTT
TRBV7-9	.	TRBJ2-3	.	CASRYRQSTDTQYF	TGTGCCAGCAGGTACCGACAGAGCACAGATACGCAGTATTTT
TRBV12-3/TRBV12-4	.	TRBJ1-5	.	CASSLDRNSNQPQHF	TGTGCCAGCAGTTTAGACAGAAATAGCAATCAGCCCCAGCATTTT
TRBV21-1	.	TRBJ1-1	.	CASSYHPSGQVYTEAFF	TGTGCCAGCAGCTACCACCCCTCCGGACAGGTGTACACTGAAGCTTTCTTT
TRBV18	.	TRBJ2-5	.	CASSPYRTDTQETQYF	TGTGCCAGCTCACCCTACAGGACAGATACCCAAGAGACCCAGTACTTC
TRBV3-1	TRBD2	TRBJ2-7	many	CASSSTSGASYEQYF	TGTGCCAGCAGCTCCACTAGCGGGGCCTCCTACGAGCAGTACTTC
TRBV19	.	TRBJ1-5	few	CATTWGFYSNQPQHF	TGTGCCACCACTTGGGGCTTCTATAGCAATCAGCCCCAGCATTTT
TRBV29-1	.	TRBJ1-1	few	CSVYVGTEAFF	TGCAGCGTTTACGTTGGCACTGAAGCTTTCTTT
TRBV3-1	.	TRBJ1-1	few	CASNFGGSPNTEAFF	TGTGCCAGCAACTTTGGGGGGAGCCCGAACACTGAAGCTTTCTTT
TRBV4-3	.	TRBJ2-1	.	CASSQEGPPKGNEQFF	TGCGCCAGCAGCCAAGAAGGTCCCCCGAAGGGAAATGAGCAGTTCTTC
TRBV5-1	.	TRBJ1-2	few	CASSPGAPYGYTF	TGCGCCAGCAGTCCAGGGGCGCCCTATGGCTACACCTTC
TRBV5-1	.	TRBJ2-1	.	CASSLADNEQFF	TGCGCCAGCAGCTTGGCTGACAATGAGCAGTTCTTC
TRBV5-1	TRBD1	TRBJ2-1	.	CASSFITGTGFDEQFF	TGCGCCAGCAGCTTCATAACCGGGACAGGGTTTGATGAGCAGTTCTTC
TRBV11-2	.	TRBJ2-2	.	CASSLVIGAAGELFF	TGTGCCAGCAGCTTAGTGATCGGGGCGGCCGGGGAGCTGTTTTTT
TRBV12-3/TRBV12-4	.	TRBJ2-3	.	CASSAPNTDTQYF	TGTGCCAGCAGTGCCCCCAACACAGATACGCAGTATTTT
TRBV11-1	TRBD1	TRBJ1-1	few	CASSSPGQGNTEAFF	TGTGCCAGCAGCTCGCCGGGACAGGGGAACACTGAAGCTTTCTTT
TRBV12-5	.	TRBJ2-7	.	CASGLGRFYEQYF	TGTGCTAGTGGTTTGGGCAGGTTCTACGAGCAGTACTTC
TRBV20-1	TRBD2	TRBJ2-1	.	CSARVELAGYEQFF	TGCAGTGCTAGAGTAGAGCTAGCGGGATATGAGCAGTTCTTC
TRBV30	.	TRBJ2-7	.	CAWSGSHEQYF	TGTGCCTGGAGTGGGTCGCATGAGCAGTACTTC
TRBV7-9	.	TRBJ1-4	.	CASSLGGLWIQNEKLFF	TGTGCCAGCAGCTTAGGGGGCCTATGGATACAAAATGAAAAACTGTTTTTT
TRBV5-5	.	TRBJ2-7	.	CASSLGEFGEQYF	TGTGCCAGCAGCTTGGGGGAGTTTGGGGAGCAGTACTTC
TRBV12-3/TRBV12-4	TRBD2	TRBJ2-2	few	CASRSTSGGHTGELFF	TGTGCCAGCAGGTCCACTAGCGGGGGGCACACCGGGGAGCTGTTTTTT
TRBV4-3	TRBD2	TRBJ2-2	few	CASSQDPRAGGTGELFF	TGCGCCAGCAGCCAAGATCCGCGAGCGGGGGGAACCGGGGAGCTGTTTTTT
TRBV6-1	TRBD1	TRBJ2-2	.	CASSEFRTGGYTGELFF	TGTGCCAGCAGTGAATTTAGGACAGGGGGATACACCGGGGAGCTGTTTTTT